The present T cell receptor beta chain was sequenced within a study of early T cells in non-severe SARS-CoV-2 infection. Across the study: Chains from this unsorted whole-blood bulk RNA could not be paired.

MiXCR, run by TCRdb on the 5' RACE reads, gives a single entry per CDR3 protein. This table holds 55,000 to 85,000 distinct CDR3 sequences, about 9% found once. This clonotype was detected only a few times. CDR1 is WSHSY and CDR2 is SAAADI in the germline V gene. The V gene end was trimmed by 4 bases and the J gene end by 2 bases; junction bases not matched to a gene: 10. The CDR3 is 18 residues long. The origin of this receptor is an adult who was a healthcare worker with PCR-confirmed SARS-CoV-2 infection or an uninfected control (not recorded which). The sample in question was whole blood, obtained at baseline. V usage is TRBV10-2 and J usage is TRBJ2-1, with 11 bases aligning to TRBD2. The CDR3 region has the DNA TGCGCCAGCAGTGGGAGGAGCACTAGCGGGAGAGCCTACAATGAGCAGTTCTTC. This gives the protein CASSGRSTSGRAYNEQFF.